Included here is one T cell receptor beta chain sequence, with context. What it binds is unknown. This sample was taken from a study of regulatory T cells in long-lasting Graves disease. Study-level results: The number of shared public clonotypes was higher in persistent patients (under 3,000) than new patients (966).

CDR1 and CDR2 from the germline V gene are SGDLS and YYNGEE. V was cut by 0 bases and J by 7 bases, with 4 bases left in between. CDR3 size: 12 residues. The authors built TCR beta libraries using iRepertoire HTBI primers and Arm-PCR of CDR3 regions. Using its own MiXCR run on the multiplex PCR reads, TCRdb lists one record per CDR3 protein. This sample carries fewer than 650,000 distinct CDR3 sequences, about 16% of them seen once, and the ten largest clones take about 17%. Time point described: newly diagnosed GD, antithyroid drugs for less than 3 months. Following extraction of RNA from PBMCs, that RNA was used to make the TCR library. This sample also belongs to another study, concerning T cells in Graves' hyperthyroidism and ophthalmopathy.

The V call is TRBV9, the J call TRBJ2-2; D gene uncertain. The sequencing here drew on peripheral blood mononuclear cells (PBMCs), taken at new diagnosis, from a patient treated with antithyroid drugs. The receptor comes from a woman aged 30 to 39 with Graves disease. CDR3 amino acids: CASSVVNGELFF. The CDR3 nucleotides read TGTGCCAGCAGCGTAGTAAACGGGGAGCTGTTTTTT.